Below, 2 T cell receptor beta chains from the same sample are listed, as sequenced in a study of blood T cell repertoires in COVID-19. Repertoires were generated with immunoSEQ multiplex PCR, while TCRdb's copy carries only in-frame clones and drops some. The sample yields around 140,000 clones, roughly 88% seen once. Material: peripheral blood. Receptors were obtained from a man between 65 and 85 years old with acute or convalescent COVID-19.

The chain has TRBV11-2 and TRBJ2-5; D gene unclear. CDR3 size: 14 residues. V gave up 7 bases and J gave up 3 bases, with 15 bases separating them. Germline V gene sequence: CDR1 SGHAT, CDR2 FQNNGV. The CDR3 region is CASMPLWSEETQYF. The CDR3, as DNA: TGTGCCAGCATGCCTTTGTGGTCGGAAGAGACCCAGTACTTC. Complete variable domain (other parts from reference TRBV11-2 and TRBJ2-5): EAGVAQSPRYKIIEKRQSVAFWCNPISGHATLYWYQQILGQGPKLLIQFQNNGVVDDSQLPKDRFSAERLKGVDSTLKIQPAKLEDSAVYLCASMPLWSEETQYFGPGTRLLVL.

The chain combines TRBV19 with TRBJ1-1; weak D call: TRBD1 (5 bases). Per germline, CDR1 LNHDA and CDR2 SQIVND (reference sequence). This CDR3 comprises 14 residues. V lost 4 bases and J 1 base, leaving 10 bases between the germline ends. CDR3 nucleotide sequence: TGTGCCAGTAGTACAAGGACAAGGAACACTGAAGCTTTCTTT. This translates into CASSTRTRNTEAFF.